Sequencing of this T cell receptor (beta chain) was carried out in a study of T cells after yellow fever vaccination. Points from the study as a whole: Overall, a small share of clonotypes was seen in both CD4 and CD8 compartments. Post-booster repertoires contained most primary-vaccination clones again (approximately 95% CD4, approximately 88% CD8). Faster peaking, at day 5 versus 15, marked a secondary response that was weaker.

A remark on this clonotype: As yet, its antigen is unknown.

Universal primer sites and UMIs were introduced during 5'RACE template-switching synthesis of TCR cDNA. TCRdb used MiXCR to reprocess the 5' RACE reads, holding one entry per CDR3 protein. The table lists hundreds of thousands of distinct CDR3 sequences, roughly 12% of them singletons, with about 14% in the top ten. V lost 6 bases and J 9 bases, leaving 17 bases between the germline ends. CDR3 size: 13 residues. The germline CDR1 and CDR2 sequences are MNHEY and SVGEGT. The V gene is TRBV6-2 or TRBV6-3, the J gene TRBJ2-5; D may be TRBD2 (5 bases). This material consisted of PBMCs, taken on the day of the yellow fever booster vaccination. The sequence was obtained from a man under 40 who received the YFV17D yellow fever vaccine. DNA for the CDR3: TGTGCCAGCAGAAAAGGGTCGGCGGGTTCCCAGTACTTC. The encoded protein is CASRKGSAGSQYF.